This entry features one T cell receptor beta chain sequence. Antigen: not known. Sequencing used immunoSEQ multiplex PCR; TCRdb keeps in-frame clones, though not all of them. The sample lists around 80,000 clones, 70% to 90% occurring once. Investigators merged groups given second doses at roughly 4 or roughly 12 weeks. The data are from a study of T cell responses to AZD1222 COVID-19 vaccine. Study outcomes and limitations: The study sampled repertoires only after the peak T cell response.

Sequencing used peripheral blood, obtained 28 days after the second AZD1222 dose. This clonotype originated in an adult who received the AZD1222 COVID-19 vaccine.

The CDR3 nucleotides read TGTGCCAGCAGCCCTAGACTGGTCTCCTACGAGCAGTACTTC. Residues: CASSPRLVSYEQYF. The V call is TRBV11-2, the J call TRBJ2-7; D is unresolved. Germline lookup yields CDR1 SGHAT and CDR2 FQNNGV. The ends were cut back, 5 bases at V and 0 bases at J, with 11 bases in the middle. The CDR3 sequence is 14 residues long. The full variable domain, its missing parts supplied by reference TRBV11-2 and TRBJ2-7, is EAGVAQSPRYKIIEKRQSVAFWCNPISGHATLYWYQQILGQGPKLLIQFQNNGVVDDSQLPKDRFSAERLKGVDSTLKIQPAKLEDSAVYLCASSPRLVSYEQYFGPGTRLTVT.